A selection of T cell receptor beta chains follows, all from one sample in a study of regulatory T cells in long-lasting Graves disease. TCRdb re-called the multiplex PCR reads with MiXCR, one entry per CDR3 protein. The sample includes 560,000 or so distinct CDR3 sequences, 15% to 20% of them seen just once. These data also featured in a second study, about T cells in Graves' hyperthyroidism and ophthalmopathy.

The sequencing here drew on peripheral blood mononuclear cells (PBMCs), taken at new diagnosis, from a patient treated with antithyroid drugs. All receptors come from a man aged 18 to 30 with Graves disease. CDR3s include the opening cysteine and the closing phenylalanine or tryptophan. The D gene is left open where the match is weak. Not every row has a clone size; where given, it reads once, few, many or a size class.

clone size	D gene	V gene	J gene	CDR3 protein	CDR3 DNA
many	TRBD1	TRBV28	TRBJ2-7	CASSLGTVAFEQYF	TGTGCCAGCAGTTTAGGGACAGTCGCATTCGAGCAGTACTTC
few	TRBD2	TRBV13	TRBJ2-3	CASSHSGSMTDTQYF	TGTGCCAGCAGCCATAGCGGGTCTATGACAGATACGCAGTATTTT
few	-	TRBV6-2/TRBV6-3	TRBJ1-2	CASSEGRQLYGYTF	TGTGCCAGCAGTGAAGGCCGACAGTTATATGGCTACACCTTC
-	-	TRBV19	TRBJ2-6	CASSILDRFSGANVLTF	TGTGCCAGTAGTATTTTGGACAGATTCTCTGGGGCCAACGTCCTGACTTTC
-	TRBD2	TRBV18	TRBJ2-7	CASSPRVSGSHEQYF	TGTGCCAGCTCACCTCGGGTTAGCGGGAGCCACGAGCAGTACTTC
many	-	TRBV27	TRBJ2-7	CASGAGKFYEQYF	TGTGCCAGCGGGGCCGGGAAATTCTACGAGCAGTACTTC
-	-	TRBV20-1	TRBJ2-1	CSAREGVGFYNEQFF	TGCAGTGCTAGAGAAGGAGTCGGGTTCTACAATGAGCAGTTCTTC
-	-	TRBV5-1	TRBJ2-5	CASSDSSRGETQYF	TGCGCCAGCAGCGACTCGTCCCGGGGAGAGACCCAGTACTTC
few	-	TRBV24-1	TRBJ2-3	CATSVGSDTQYF	TGTGCCACCAGTGTAGGTAGCGATACGCAGTATTTT
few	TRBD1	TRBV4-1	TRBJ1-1	CASSQHGQGGTEAFF	TGCGCCAGCAGCCAACACGGACAGGGCGGCACTGAAGCTTTCTTT
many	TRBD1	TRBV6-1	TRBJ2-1	CASSPGQGSYNEQFF	TGTGCCAGCAGTCCCGGACAGGGCTCCTACAATGAGCAGTTCTTC
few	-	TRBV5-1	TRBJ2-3	CASSFDSSRDTQYF	TGTGCCAGCAGCTTTGACAGCAGCAGGGATACGCAGTATTTT
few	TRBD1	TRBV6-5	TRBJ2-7	CASSYSRGRGYEQYF	TGTGCCAGCAGTTACTCGAGGGGGCGCGGATACGAGCAGTACTTC
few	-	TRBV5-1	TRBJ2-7	CASSLVAETAVEQYF	TGCGCCAGCAGCTTGGTGGCCGAGACAGCGGTGGAGCAGTACTTC
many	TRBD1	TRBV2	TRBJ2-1	CAIGTGPQYNEQFF	TGTGCCATAGGGACAGGACCTCAATACAATGAGCAGTTCTTC
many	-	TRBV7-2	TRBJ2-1	CASSSLGNEQFF	TGTGCCAGCAGCTCTCTAGGGAATGAGCAGTTCTTC
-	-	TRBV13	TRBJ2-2	CASSLTQHFTGELFF	TGTGCCAGCAGCTTAACACAGCACTTCACCGGGGAGCTGTTTTTT
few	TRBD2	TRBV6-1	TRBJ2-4	CASSAPGGDIQYF	TGTGCCAGCAGTGCGCCCGGGGGGGACATTCAGTACTTC
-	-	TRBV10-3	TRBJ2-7	CAISESGDITYEQYF	TGTGCCATCAGTGAGTCGGGAGATATCACCTACGAGCAGTACTTC
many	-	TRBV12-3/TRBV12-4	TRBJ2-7	CASSFAEPGYEQYF	TGTGCCAGCAGTTTTGCGGAACCGGGCTACGAGCAGTACTTC
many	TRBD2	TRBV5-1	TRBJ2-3	CASSGNLGTAGADTQYF	TGCGCCAGCAGCGGAAACCTCGGGACGGCGGGGGCAGATACGCAGTATTTT
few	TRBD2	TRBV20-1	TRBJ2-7	CSARGASGSLSYEQYF	TGCAGTGCTAGAGGGGCTAGCGGGAGTTTGTCCTACGAGCAGTACTTC
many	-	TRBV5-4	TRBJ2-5	CASSSVPAETQYF	TGTGCCAGCAGCTCTGTGCCGGCGGAGACCCAGTACTTC
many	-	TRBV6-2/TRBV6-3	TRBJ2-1	CASSYPELVQSSYNEQFF	TGTGCCAGCAGTTACCCCGAACTAGTCCAGAGCTCCTACAATGAGCAGTTCTTC
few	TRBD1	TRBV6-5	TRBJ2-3	CASSYTGTGQVDTQYF	TGTGCCAGCAGTTACACCGGGACAGGGCAGGTAGATACGCAGTATTTT
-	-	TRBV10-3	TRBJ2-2	CAISDTGSGLDTGELFF	TGTGCCATCAGTGATACCGGGAGCGGTTTGGACACCGGGGAGCTGTTTTTT
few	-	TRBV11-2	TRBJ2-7	CASSLGGQVSYEQYF	TGTGCCAGCAGCTTAGGTGGGCAGGTCTCCTACGAGCAGTACTTC
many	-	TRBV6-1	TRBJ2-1	CASSTQGNEQFF	TGTGCCAGCAGTACACAGGGAAATGAGCAGTTCTTC
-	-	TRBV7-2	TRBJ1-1	CASSLPTGREGFF	TGTGCCAGCAGCTTACCCACGGGACGAGAAGGTTTCTTT
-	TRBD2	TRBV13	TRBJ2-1	CASSSRVAGYNEQFF	TGTGCCAGCAGCTCGAGAGTAGCGGGATACAATGAGCAGTTCTTC
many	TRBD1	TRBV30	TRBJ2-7	CAWEGQGREQYF	TGTGCCTGGGAGGGACAGGGCCGAGAGCAGTACTTC
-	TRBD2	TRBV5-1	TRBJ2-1	CASGAGSGEGDEQFF	TGCGCCAGCGGGGCTGGGAGCGGGGAAGGGGATGAGCAGTTCTTC
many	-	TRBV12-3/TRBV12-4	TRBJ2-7	CASSPQGMSYEQYF	TGTGCCAGCAGTCCCCAGGGGATGTCCTACGAGCAGTACTTC
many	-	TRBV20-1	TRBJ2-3	CSARVGSSTDTQYF	TGCAGTGCTAGAGTGGGATCCTCCACAGATACGCAGTATTTT
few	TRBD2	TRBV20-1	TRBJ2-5	CSARDRREGETQYF	TGCAGTGCTAGAGATCGGCGGGAGGGGGAGACCCAGTACTTC
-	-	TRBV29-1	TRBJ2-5	CSVILGRQETQYF	TGCAGCGTTATTCTCGGACGCCAAGAGACCCAGTACTTC
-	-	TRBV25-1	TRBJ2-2	CASSERVCPRTGELFF	TGTGCCAGCAGTGAACGGGTATGCCCGAGGACCGGGGAGCTGTTTTTT
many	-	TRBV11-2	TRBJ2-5	CASSLSLQETQYF	TGTGCCAGCAGCTTATCTCTTCAAGAGACCCAGTACTTC
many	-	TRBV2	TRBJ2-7	CASKSGAYEQYF	TGTGCCAGCAAGTCCGGAGCCTACGAGCAGTACTTC
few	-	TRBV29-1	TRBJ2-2	CSGYSGGELFF	TGCAGCGGATATAGCGGCGGGGAGCTGTTTTTT
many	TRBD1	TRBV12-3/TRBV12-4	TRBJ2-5	CASRRGQGGGETQYF	TGTGCCAGCAGGAGGGGACAGGGTGGGGGAGAGACCCAGTACTTC
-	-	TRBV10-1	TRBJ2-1	CASSESKGLYNEQFF	TGCGCCAGCAGTGAGTCTAAGGGTCTCTACAATGAGCAGTTCTTC
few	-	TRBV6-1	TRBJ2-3	CASGWRAGDTQYF	TGTGCCAGCGGATGGAGGGCCGGAGATACGCAGTATTTT
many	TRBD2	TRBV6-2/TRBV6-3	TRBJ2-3	CASSSGTSRYTDTQYF	TGTGCCAGCAGCTCCGGGACTAGCCGCTACACAGATACGCAGTATTTT
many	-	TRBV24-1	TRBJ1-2	CATSETDRSYGYTF	TGTGCCACCAGTGAAACAGACAGGAGCTATGGCTACACCTTC
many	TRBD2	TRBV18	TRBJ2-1	CASSRTSGTRNEQFF	TGTGCCAGCTCCCGGACCAGCGGGACCAGGAATGAGCAGTTCTTC
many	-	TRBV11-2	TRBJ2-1	CASSPWVAANNEQFF	TGTGCCAGCAGCCCCTGGGTAGCGGCTAACAATGAGCAGTTCTTC
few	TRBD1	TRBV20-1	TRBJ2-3	CSAINPGQGTDTQYF	TGCAGTGCTATAAATCCGGGACAGGGGACAGATACGCAGTATTTT
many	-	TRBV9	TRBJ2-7	CASSPMGQGREQYF	TGTGCCAGCAGTCCCATGGGACAAGGTCGGGAGCAGTACTTC
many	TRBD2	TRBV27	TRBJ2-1	CASSFGLAGANEQFF	TGTGCCAGCAGTTTCGGACTAGCGGGAGCAAATGAGCAGTTCTTC
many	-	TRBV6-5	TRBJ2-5	CASSFFWTGAETQYF	TGTGCCAGCAGTTTCTTCTGGACTGGCGCGGAGACCCAGTACTTC
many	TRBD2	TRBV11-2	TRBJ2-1	CASSLVREVYNEQFF	TGTGCCAGCAGCTTAGTACGGGAGGTCTACAATGAGCAGTTCTTC
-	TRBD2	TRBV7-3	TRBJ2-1	CASSRVQTSGYNEQFF	TGTGCCAGCAGCCGCGTCCAGACTAGCGGCTACAATGAGCAGTTCTTC
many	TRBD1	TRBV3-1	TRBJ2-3	CASSSEGTGVIYTDTQYF	TGTGCCAGCAGCTCTGAAGGGACAGGAGTAATTTACACAGATACGCAGTATTTT
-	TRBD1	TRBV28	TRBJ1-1	CASTQGGAKNTEAFF	TGTGCCAGCACCCAGGGGGGGGCGAAGAACACTGAAGCTTTCTTT
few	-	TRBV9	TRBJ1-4	CASSVGPAGPLFF	TGTGCCAGCAGCGTTGGGCCTGCCGGGCCGCTGTTTTTT
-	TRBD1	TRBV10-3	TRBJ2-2	CAISYFLPGQGASNTGELFF	TGTGCCATCAGTTATTTCCTACCGGGACAGGGGGCATCGAACACCGGGGAGCTGTTTTTT
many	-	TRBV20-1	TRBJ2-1	CSAPVGAISNEQFF	TGCAGTGCACCGGTAGGGGCTATTAGCAATGAGCAGTTCTTC
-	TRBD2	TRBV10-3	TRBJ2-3	CAISEPSGSTDTQYF	TGTGCCATCAGTGAGCCTAGCGGGAGCACAGATACGCAGTATTTT